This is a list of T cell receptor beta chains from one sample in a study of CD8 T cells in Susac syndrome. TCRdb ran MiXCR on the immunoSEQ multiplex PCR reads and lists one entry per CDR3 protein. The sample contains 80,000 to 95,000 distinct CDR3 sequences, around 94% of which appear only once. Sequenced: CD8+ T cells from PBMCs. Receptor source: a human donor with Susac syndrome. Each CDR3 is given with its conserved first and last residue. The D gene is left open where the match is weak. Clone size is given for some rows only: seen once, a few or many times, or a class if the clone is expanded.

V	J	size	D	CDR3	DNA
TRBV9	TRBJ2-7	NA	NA	CASSGPLAEQYF	TGTGCCAGCAGCGGGCCCTTAGCTGAGCAGTACTTC
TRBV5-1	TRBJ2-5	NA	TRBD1	CASSGSGTGSGETQYF	TGCGCCAGCAGCGGCTCCGGGACAGGGTCCGGGGAGACCCAGTACTTC
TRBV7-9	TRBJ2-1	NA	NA	CASSTPRTDEQFF	TGTGCCAGCAGCACCCCTAGGACCGATGAGCAGTTCTTC
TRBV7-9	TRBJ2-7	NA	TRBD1	CASSFPGQGTYEQYF	TGTGCCAGCAGCTTTCCGGGACAGGGCACCTACGAGCAGTACTTC
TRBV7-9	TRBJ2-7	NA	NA	CASEAAYSYEQYF	TGTGCCAGTGAGGCCGCGTACTCCTACGAGCAGTACTTC
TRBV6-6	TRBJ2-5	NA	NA	CASSYSGSETQYF	TGTGCCAGCAGTTACTCTGGTTCCGAGACCCAGTACTTC
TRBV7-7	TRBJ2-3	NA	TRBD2	CASSSGLVNRGDTQYF	TGTGCCAGCAGCTCGGGACTAGTAAACCGTGGGGATACGCAGTATTTT
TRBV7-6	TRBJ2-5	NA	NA	CASSSPKRGNQETQYF	TGTGCCAGCAGCTCCCCCAAAAGGGGGAACCAAGAGACCCAGTACTTC
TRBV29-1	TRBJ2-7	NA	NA	CSVEVSGVHEQYF	TGCAGCGTTGAAGTCTCAGGGGTCCACGAGCAGTACTTC
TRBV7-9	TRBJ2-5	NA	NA	CASSLSAGHEETQYF	TGTGCCAGCAGCTTATCCGCAGGGCACGAAGAGACCCAGTACTTC
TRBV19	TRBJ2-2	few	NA	CASSPGTGELFF	TGTGCCAGTAGCCCTGGGACCGGGGAGCTGTTTTTT
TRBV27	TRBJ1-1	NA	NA	CASSLMETDTEAFF	TGTGCCAGCAGTTTGATGGAGACTGACACTGAAGCTTTCTTT
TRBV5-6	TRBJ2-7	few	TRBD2	CASSLLAGAYEQYF	TGTGCCAGCAGCTTGCTTGCGGGAGCCTACGAGCAGTACTTC
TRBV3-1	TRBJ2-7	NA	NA	CASSQDLYGMAYEQYF	TGTGCCAGCAGCCAAGATCTGTATGGAATGGCCTACGAGCAGTACTTC
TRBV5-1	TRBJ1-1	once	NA	CASSNGRTEAFF	TGCGCCAGCAGCAATGGACGGACTGAAGCTTTCTTT
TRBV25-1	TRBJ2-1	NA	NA	CASKDEGVSGNEQFF	TGTGCCAGCAAGGATGAGGGGGTTTCGGGAAATGAGCAGTTCTTC
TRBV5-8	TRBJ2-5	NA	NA	CASSLDPPGLQETQYF	TGTGCCAGCAGCTTGGACCCGCCCGGACTCCAAGAGACCCAGTACTTC
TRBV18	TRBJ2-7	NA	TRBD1	CASSPDRTANYEQYF	TGTGCCAGCTCACCGGACAGGACAGCAAACTACGAGCAGTACTTC
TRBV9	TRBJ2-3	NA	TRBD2	CASSLLTSASTDTQYF	TGTGCCAGCAGCCTTCTGACTAGCGCAAGCACAGATACGCAGTATTTT
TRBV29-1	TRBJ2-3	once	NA	CSVFKLGTDTQYF	TGCAGCGTTTTTAAACTGGGGACAGATACGCAGTATTTT
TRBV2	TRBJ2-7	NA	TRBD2	CASSERLAGLYEQYF	TGTGCCAGCAGTGAACGACTAGCGGGTCTCTACGAGCAGTACTTC
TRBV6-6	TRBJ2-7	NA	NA	CASSVSPGLQDF	TGTGCCAGCAGTGTGTCCCCGGGACTCCAAGACTTC
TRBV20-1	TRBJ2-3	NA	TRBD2	CSASWTSSDSTDTQYF	TGCAGTGCTAGCTGGACTAGTTCAGATAGCACAGATACGCAGTATTTT
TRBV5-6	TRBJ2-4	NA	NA	CASSFGPSSGNIQYF	TGTGCCAGCAGCTTCGGACCTTCTTCGGGAAACATTCAGTACTTC
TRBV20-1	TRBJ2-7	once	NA	CSAGDPLEEQYF	TGCAGTGCCGGGGACCCCCTGGAAGAGCAGTACTTC
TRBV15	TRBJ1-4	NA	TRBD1	CATSRTGGVIEKLFF	TGTGCCACCAGCAGAACAGGGGGCGTCATTGAAAAACTGTTTTTT
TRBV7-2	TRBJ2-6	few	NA	CASSFGGSNVLTF	TGTGCCAGCAGCTTTGGAGGGAGCAACGTCCTGACTTTC
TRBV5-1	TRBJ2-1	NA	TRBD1	CASSSWTGSYNEQFF	TGCGCCAGCAGCTCCTGGACAGGTTCCTACAATGAGCAGTTCTTC
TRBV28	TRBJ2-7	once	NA	CASSPPGESYEQYF	TGTGCCAGCAGTCCGCCTGGGGAGTCCTACGAGCAGTACTTC
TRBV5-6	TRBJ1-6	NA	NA	CASSGPRESITPLHF	TGTGCCAGCAGCGGGCCTCGGGAATCTATTACACCCCTCCACTTT
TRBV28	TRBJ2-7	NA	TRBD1	CASSPRGQGSREQYF	TGTGCCAGCAGTCCGCGGGGACAGGGTTCTCGGGAGCAGTACTTC
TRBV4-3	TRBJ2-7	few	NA	CASSHGYRVLAGSDEQYF	TGCGCCAGCAGCCACGGATACCGCGTCCTGGCGGGGAGCGACGAGCAGTACTTC
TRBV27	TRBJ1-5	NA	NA	CASSVSLNQPQHF	TGTGCCAGCAGTGTCTCCCTCAATCAGCCCCAGCATTTT
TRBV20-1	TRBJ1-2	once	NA	CSAPGSPGDYGYTF	TGCAGTGCACCCGGGAGCCCCGGCGACTATGGCTACACCTTC
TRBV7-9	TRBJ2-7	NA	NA	CASSRAGNRYEQYF	TGTGCCAGCAGCCGAGCCGGTAACCGCTACGAGCAGTACTTC
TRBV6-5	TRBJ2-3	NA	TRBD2	CASSRTSGITDTQYF	TGTGCCAGCAGTCGGACTAGCGGCATCACAGATACGCAGTATTTT
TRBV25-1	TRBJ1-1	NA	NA	CASSESPTGFTEAFF	TGTGCCAGCAGTGAATCTCCCACAGGGTTCACTGAAGCTTTCTTT
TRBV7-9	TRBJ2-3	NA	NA	CASSWASDTQYF	TGTGCCAGCAGCTGGGCATCTGATACGCAGTATTTT
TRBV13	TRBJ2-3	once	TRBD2	CASSKTGTSGTDTQYF	TGTGCCAGCAGCAAGACCGGGACTAGCGGCACAGATACGCAGTATTTT
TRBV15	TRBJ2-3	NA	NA	CATSDTLAASDTQYF	TGTGCCACCAGCGATACACTAGCCGCTTCAGATACGCAGTATTTT
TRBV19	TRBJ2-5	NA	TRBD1	CASSSGQGGETQYF	TGTGCCAGTAGTTCGGGACAGGGTGGAGAGACCCAGTACTTC
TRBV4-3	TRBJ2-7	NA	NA	CASSQDRAVEEQYF	TGCGCCAGCAGCCAAGATCGGGCCGTAGAGGAGCAGTACTTC
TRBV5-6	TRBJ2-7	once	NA	CASSFGQSAYEQYF	TGTGCCAGCAGCTTTGGGCAGTCAGCCTACGAGCAGTACTTC
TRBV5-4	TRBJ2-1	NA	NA	CASSLAWGGPGEQFF	TGTGCCAGCAGCTTGGCCTGGGGGGGGCCTGGTGAGCAGTTCTTC
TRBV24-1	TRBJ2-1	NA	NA	CASTGLQDEQFF	TGTGCCTCCACAGGACTCCAAGATGAGCAGTTCTTC
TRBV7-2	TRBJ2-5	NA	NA	CASSFEIPLPLQETQYF	TGTGCCAGCAGCTTTGAGATACCCCTCCCCCTACAAGAGACCCAGTACTTC
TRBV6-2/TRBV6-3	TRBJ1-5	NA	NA	CASSPTGTPNQPQHF	TGTGCCAGCAGTCCTACCGGGACACCGAATCAGCCCCAGCATTTT
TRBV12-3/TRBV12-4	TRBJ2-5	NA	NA	CASSLAEETQYF	TGTGCCAGCAGTTTAGCGGAAGAGACCCAGTACTTC
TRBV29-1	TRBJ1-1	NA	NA	CSVEDWRTGRAEAFF	TGCAGCGTTGAAGATTGGCGGACGGGGAGAGCTGAAGCTTTCTTT
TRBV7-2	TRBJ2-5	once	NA	CASSLVTGAETQYF	TGTGCCAGCAGCTTAGTGACGGGGGCGGAGACCCAGTACTTC
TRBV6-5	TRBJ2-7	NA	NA	CASSDGPSNDEQYF	TGTGCCAGCAGTGACGGTCCGAGTAACGACGAGCAGTACTTC
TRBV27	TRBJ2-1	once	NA	CASREYGNEQFF	TGTGCCAGCAGGGAATATGGGAATGAGCAGTTCTTC
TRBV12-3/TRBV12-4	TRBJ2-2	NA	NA	CASSPTSWLWELFF	TGTGCCAGCAGTCCGACGAGCTGGCTCTGGGAGCTGTTTTTT
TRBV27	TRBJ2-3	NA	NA	CASSPTGFTDTQYF	TGTGCCAGCAGTCCTACAGGATTCACAGATACGCAGTATTTT
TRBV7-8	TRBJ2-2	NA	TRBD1	CASSPRTGDTGELFF	TGTGCCAGCAGCCCGAGGACAGGGGATACCGGGGAGCTGTTTTTT
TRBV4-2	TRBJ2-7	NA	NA	CASSQVVGGEYEQYF	TGTGCCAGCAGCCAAGTAGTAGGGGGAGAATACGAGCAGTACTTC
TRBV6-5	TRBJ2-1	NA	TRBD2	CASSYSEGLVNNEQFF	TGTGCCAGCAGTTACTCTGAGGGACTAGTTAACAATGAGCAGTTCTTC